This T cell receptor beta chain was sequenced during a study of shared clonotypes between healthy human individuals. Study-level findings and limits: Tissues were not sampled, only blood, and their repertoires likely differ.

Comment on this clone: Antigen specificity is unknown.

Those who donated were healthy HIV-negative adults, with no recent acute infections or vaccinations reported. The method was immunoSEQ multiplex PCR; TCRdb's version includes in-frame clones alone and lacks a portion of them. The profile covers 450,000 to 500,000 clones, with 81% appearing a single time and about an eighth taken by the ten largest. Sample: PBMCs. The TCR originated in a woman aged 35 to 49 in good health. Some clones in this sample may be carry-over from other donors' samples.

CDR3 region: CASSPGGGGTYEQYF. As DNA, the CDR3 is TGTGCCAGCAGCCCAGGAGGCGGAGGAACCTACGAGCAGTACTTC. The chain is built from TRBV9 and TRBJ2-7; D is possibly TRBD2 (5 bases). The CDR3 is 15 residues long. The V gene's germline CDR1 is SGDLS and CDR2 YYNGEE. With 4 bases removed from V and 2 bases from J, the gap between germline ends came to 16 bases.